This section outlines one TCR beta chain sequence together with its context. Its specificity is not known. In the naive CD8 group, cells lacked CD45RO and were positively selected for CCR7, so terminally differentiated effector memory CD45RA+ cells were left out. This entry comes from a study of shared clonotypes between healthy human individuals. Whole-study context: Three plates were used per donor for CD4 naive, three for CD4 memory, two for CD8 naive and one for CD8 memory. Study-wide results and caveats: The sharing of approximately 4.6% of naive CD4 clonotypes was seen across a handful of donors. Collection of samples was limited to blood; tissue repertoires likely differ.

Assay execution proceeded at the deep level. TCRdb's copy holds only in-frame clones and misses some; the assay was immunoSEQ multiplex PCR. Found here are about 820,000 clones, 92% of them singletons; the top ten hold less than 25%. Germline loops: CDR1 SGHAT, CDR2 FQNNGV. Losses at the gene ends were 3 bases for V and 3 bases for J; bases not matched to a gene: 6. The CDR3 length is 16 residues. The source is a man aged 25-45 years in good health. The sample comprised naive CD8+ T cells sorted from blood. This chain links TRBV11-2 with TRBJ1-1; 11 bases align to TRBD1. This chain's CDR3 is CASSLDRGPADTEAFF. The CDR3 nucleotides are TGTGCCAGCAGCTTGGACAGGGGGCCAGCGGACACTGAAGCTTTCTTT.